These 19 T cell receptor beta chains share one sample of origin, sequenced in a study of cytomegalovirus exposure and HLA in healthy donors. The PCR had 60 Vbeta and 13 Jbeta primers. Sequencing was performed with immunoSEQ multiplex PCR; in TCRdb, only in-frame clones are kept and a portion is missing. The sample lists about 140,000 clones, over 70% seen once, with approximately 5.1% in the top ten. What was sequenced was PBMCs. The source is a male donor in good health and CMV-seronegative.

Note on this clone: A read error may account for a junction end that differs from germline. The J gene is TRBJ2-2, the V gene TRBV7-7, with TRBD1 matching over 10 bases. Germline V gene sequence: CDR1 SSHAT, CDR2 FNYEAQ (reference sequence). CDR3 length: 15 residues. In DNA form, the CDR3 reads TGTGCTAGCAGCTTAGAGGGACAGGGGTCCGGGGAGCTGTTTTTT. This codes for CASSLEGQGSGELFF.

The chain links TRBV5-6 to TRBJ1-2, with 10 bases fitting TRBD1. Trimming took 0 bases from V and 6 from J; bases not matched to a gene: 11. Germline CDR1 is SGHDT and CDR2 is YYEEEE. The length of the CDR3 is 17 residues. CDR3: CASSLGPGQGMVDGYTF. CDR3 nucleotides: TGTGCCAGCAGCTTGGGGCCGGGACAGGGGATGGTGGATGGCTACACCTTC.

The chain employs TRBV11-2 and TRBJ1-1; D is uncertain. V was shortened by 6 bases and J by 5 bases, with 16 bases between the two germline ends. Looked up from germline, CDR1 is SGHAT and CDR2 is FQNNGV. The CDR3 extends over 14 amino acids. CDR3 residues: CASSNLRGRTEAFF. The DNA of the CDR3 is TGTGCCAGCAGTAACCTCCGAGGGCGGACTGAAGCTTTCTTT.

The chain recombines TRBV4-3 with TRBJ1-6; D might be TRBD1 (6 bases). Trimming shortened V by 0 bases and J by 5 bases, and 8 bases separated the two germline ends. From germline, CDR1 is LGHNA and CDR2 YSLEER. The CDR3 totals 15 residues. DNA of the CDR3: TGCGCCAGCAGCCAAGAACAGGGTAATAATTCACCCCTCCACTTT. Its protein product is CASSQEQGNNSPLHF.

The chain carries TRBV7-9 and TRBJ1-1; 8 bases are a match to TRBD1. CDR1 is SEHNR and CDR2 is FQNEAQ in the germline V gene (reference sequence). This CDR3 contains 15 residues. The junction had 8 bases not matched to a gene; V was cut back by 1 base and J by 7 bases. The chain's CDR3 is CASSLDGQGFNEAFF. The CDR3 nucleotides read TGTGCCAGCAGCTTAGACGGACAGGGATTTAATGAAGCTTTCTTT.

The V call is TRBV4-3, the J call TRBJ1-6; D not resolved. This CDR3 is 16 amino acids long. With 0 bases removed from V and 9 bases from J, the gap between germline ends came to 15 bases. Per germline, CDR1 LGHNA and CDR2 YSLEER. This CDR3 reads CASSQDYGGIGSPLHF. CDR3 nucleotide sequence: TGCGCCAGCAGCCAAGATTACGGAGGGATTGGTTCACCCCTCCACTTT.

V usage is TRBV11-2 and J usage is TRBJ2-1; 10 bases agree with TRBD2. The CDR3 covers 16 residues. After removal of 3 bases from V and 4 bases from J, the junction contained 6 bases not matched to a gene. Germline CDR1 SGHAT, CDR2 FQNNGV. CDR3 amino acids: CASSLVAGGLYNEQFF. In DNA form, the CDR3 reads TGTGCCAGCAGCTTGGTAGCGGGGGGTCTGTACAATGAGCAGTTCTTC.

This chain joins TRBV5-6 and TRBJ1-1, with D uncertain. This CDR3 is 11 amino acids long. Trimming took off 3 bases at V and 3 bases at J, with 3 bases between the two ends. From germline, CDR1 is SGHDT and CDR2 YYEEEE. The CDR3, as DNA: TGTGCCAGCAGCTCATACACTGAAGCTTTCTTT. Translated, it gives CASSSYTEAFF.

This chain connects TRBV20-1 to TRBJ1-1; D possibly corresponds to TRBD1 (6 bases). V was pared by 6 bases and J by 8 bases, with 13 bases between. The CDR3 has 11 amino acids. CDR1 is DFQATT and CDR2 is SNEGSKA in the germline V gene (reference sequence). As DNA, the CDR3 is TGCAGTGCGGACCCCGGGACAGAAGCTTTCTTT. The encoded protein is CSADPGTEAFF.

This clone was observed a single time. This sequence joins TRBV5-4 and TRBJ1-1; perhaps TRBD1 as D (6 bases). The CDR3 length is 13 residues. V was shortened by 1 base and J by 4 bases, with 8 bases between the two germline ends. CDR1 is SGHNT and CDR2 is YYREEE in the germline V gene (reference sequence). The CDR3 spells CASSLTGSTEAFF. CDR3 sequence (DNA): TGTGCCAGCAGCTTGACAGGGAGCACTGAAGCTTTCTTT.

The chain employs TRBV5-4 and TRBJ1-1; D ambiguous. The CDR3 extends over 14 amino acids. V was clipped by 0 bases and J by 4 bases, with 10 bases between them. Germline V gives CDR1 SGHNT, CDR2 YYREEE (reference sequence). The DNA for the CDR3 is TGTGCCAGCAGCTTGGGAGGAAGGAGCACTGAAGCTTTCTTT. It translates to CASSLGGRSTEAFF.

The chain couples TRBV9 to TRBJ2-5; D call uncertain. The V end was cut by 0 bases, the J end by 1 base, with 10 bases between. The CDR3 spans 15 residues. CDR1 is SGDLS and CDR2 is YYNGEE in the germline V gene. CDR3 bases: TGTGCCAGCAGCGTAGGAGGCAACCTCCAAGAGACCCAGTACTTC. This codes for CASSVGGNLQETQYF. The entire variable domain, with the rest obtained from reference TRBV9 and TRBJ2-5, is as follows: DSGVTQTPKHLITATGQRVTLRCSPRSGDLSVYWYQQSLDQGLQFLIQYYNGEERAKGNILERFSAQQFPDLHSELNLSSLELGDSALYFCASSVGGNLQETQYFGPGTRLLVL.

CDR3 sequence: CASSIASGGYEQYF. The DNA of the CDR3 is TGTGCCAGTAGTATCGCTAGCGGGGGCTACGAGCAGTACTTC. This rearrangement joins TRBV19 to TRBJ2-7, with 10 nucleotides matching TRBD2. CDR3 length: 14 amino acids. Per germline, CDR1 LNHDA and CDR2 SQIVND (reference sequence). Unmatched junction bases numbered 2, after V lost 3 bases and J lost 3 bases.

The chain joins TRBV7-2 to TRBJ2-5; 12 bases agree with TRBD2. This CDR3 comprises 18 residues. V lost 4 bases and J lost 6; bases outside the gene matches: 15. CDR1 is SGHTA, CDR2 FQGNSA, per germline. This chain's CDR3 is CASSSKSYLAGGPQTQYF. Written as DNA, the CDR3 is TGTGCCAGCAGCTCAAAAAGTTATCTAGCGGGGGGGCCCCAGACCCAGTACTTC.

The chain recombines TRBV6-5 with TRBJ2-5; TRBD1 matches at 8 bases. Germline V CDR1 and CDR2: MNHEY, SVGAGI. V trimming: 4 bases; J trimming: 6 bases; junction bases outside the gene matches: 13. The CDR3 covers 16 residues. CDR3 in amino acids: CASSSTLSGGIKTQYF. The CDR3 bases are TGTGCCAGCAGTTCTACCCTATCAGGGGGCATAAAGACCCAGTACTTC.

The chain combines TRBV5-1 with TRBJ1-5; no clear D gene. V lost 0 bases and J lost 2, with 12 bases in between. In germline, CDR1 is SGHRS, CDR2 YFSETQ. The CDR3 is 16 residues long. Here the CDR3 reads CASSLDPVVGNQPQHF. CDR3 in DNA: TGCGCCAGCAGCTTGGACCCGGTTGTAGGCAATCAGCCCCAGCATTTT.

V gene TRBV6-5 combines with J gene TRBJ2-7; D might be TRBD2 (7 bases). CDR1 MNHEY and CDR2 SVGAGI come from the germline V gene. The ends were cut back, 5 bases at V and 5 bases at J, with 19 bases in the middle. The CDR3 loop spans 15 amino acids. CDR3: CASSQRGGRGNEQYF. For the CDR3, the DNA is TGTGCCAGCAGTCAGAGGGGGGGAAGGGGGAACGAGCAGTACTTC.

The chain joins TRBV10-3 to TRBJ2-7; 7 bases are shared with TRBD1. Germline V gene data show CDR1 as ENHRY and CDR2 as SYGVKD. The V gene end was trimmed by 0 bases and the J gene end by 0 bases; junction bases not matched to a gene: 5. CDR3 size: 16 residues. CDR3 sequence (DNA): TGTGCCATCAGTGAGTCCCCGGGACAGAGCTCCTACGAGCAGTACTTC. Translated, it gives CAISESPGQSSYEQYF.

This clone was observed a few times. The rearrangement links TRBV28 to TRBJ1-1, with TRBD1 matching 12 bases. This CDR3 has 16 residues. Unmatched junction bases numbered 5, after V lost 6 bases and J lost 0 bases. CDR1 is MDHEN and CDR2 is SYDVKM in the germline V gene. CDR3 sequence reads: CASRVGQGALNTEAFF. For the CDR3, the DNA is TGTGCCAGCAGGGTGGGACAGGGGGCCTTGAACACTGAAGCTTTCTTT.